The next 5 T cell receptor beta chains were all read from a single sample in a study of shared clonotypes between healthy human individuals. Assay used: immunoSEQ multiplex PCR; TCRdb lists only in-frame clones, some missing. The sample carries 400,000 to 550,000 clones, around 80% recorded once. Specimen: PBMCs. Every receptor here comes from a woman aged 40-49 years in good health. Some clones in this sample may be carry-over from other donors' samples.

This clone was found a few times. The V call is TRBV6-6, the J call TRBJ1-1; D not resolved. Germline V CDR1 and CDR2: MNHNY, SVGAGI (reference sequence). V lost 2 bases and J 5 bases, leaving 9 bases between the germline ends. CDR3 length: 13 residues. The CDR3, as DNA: TGTGCCAGCAGTTACGTCGGCTCGACTGAAGCTTTCTTT. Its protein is CASSYVGSTEAFF.

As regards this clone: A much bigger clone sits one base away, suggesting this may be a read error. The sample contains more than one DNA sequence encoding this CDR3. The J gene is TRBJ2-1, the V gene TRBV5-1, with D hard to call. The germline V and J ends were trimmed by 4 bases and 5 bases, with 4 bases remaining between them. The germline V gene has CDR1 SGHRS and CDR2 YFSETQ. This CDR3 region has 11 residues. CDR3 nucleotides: TGCGCCAGCAGCCTAAACAATGAGCAGTTCTTC. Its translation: CASSLNNEQFF.

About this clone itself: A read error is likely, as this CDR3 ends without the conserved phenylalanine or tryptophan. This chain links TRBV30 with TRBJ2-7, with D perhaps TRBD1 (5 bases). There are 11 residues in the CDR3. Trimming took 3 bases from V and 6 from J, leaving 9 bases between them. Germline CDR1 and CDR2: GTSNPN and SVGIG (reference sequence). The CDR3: CAWSQDSEQYL. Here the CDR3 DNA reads TGTGCCTGGAGCCAAGACAGCGAGCAGTACCTC.

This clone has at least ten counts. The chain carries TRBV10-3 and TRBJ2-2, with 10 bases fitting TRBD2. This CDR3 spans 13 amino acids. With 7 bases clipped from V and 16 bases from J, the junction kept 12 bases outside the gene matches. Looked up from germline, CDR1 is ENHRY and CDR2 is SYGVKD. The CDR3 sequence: CAITSQREGFPFF. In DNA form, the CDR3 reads TGTGCCATCACGTCCCAGCGGGAGGGCTTTCCGTTTTTT.

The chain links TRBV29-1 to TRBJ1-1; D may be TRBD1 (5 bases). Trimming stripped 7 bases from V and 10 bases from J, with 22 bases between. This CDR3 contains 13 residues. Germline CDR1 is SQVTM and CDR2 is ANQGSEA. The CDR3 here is CSGTGTRGFVAFF. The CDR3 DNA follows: TGCAGCGGGACCGGGACGAGAGGGTTTGTAGCTTTCTTT. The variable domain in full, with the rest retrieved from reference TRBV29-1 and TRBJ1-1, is SAVISQKPSRDICQRGTSLTIQCQVDSQVTMMFWYRQQPGQSLTLIATANQGSEATYESGFVIDKFPISRPNLTFSTLTVSNMSPEDSSIYLCSGTGTRGFVAFFGQGTRLTVV.